This is a list of T cell receptor beta chains from one sample in a study of cytomegalovirus exposure and HLA in healthy donors. Assay: immunoSEQ multiplex PCR; the TCRdb copy retains only in-frame clones and omits some. The table has around 130,000 clones, approximately 8% seen once. The specimen was PBMCs. The receptor set was obtained from a woman between 40 and 55 years old in good health and CMV-seropositive. The CDR3 runs from the conserved cysteine through the conserved F or W.

>13|TRBV18|TRBJ1-1
CASSRDKNTEAFF
>14|TRBV6-1|TRBJ2-5
CASSNNRGRETQYF
>15|TRBV6-5|TRBJ1-3
CASSYSTGSGNTIYF
>16|TRBV6-1|TRBJ1-2
CASSGTGGAGVYGYTF
>15|TRBV2|TRBJ1-4
CASIARQGRPEKLFF
>12|TRBV7-6|TRBJ1-1
CASSQGSSEAFF
>17|TRBV15|TRBJ2-5
CATSLRLIAGYQETQYF
>13|TRBV6-5|TRBJ1-2
CARRTTGNYGYTF
>16|TRBV30|TRBJ1-2
CAWSVPRTATNYGYTF
>14|TRBV27|TRBJ2-5
CASSLGQGRETQYF
>14|TRBV11-3|TRBJ2-2
CASSPGGPGGELFF
>17|TRBV18|TRBJ1-2
CASSPEGDRGGLDGYTF
>14|TRBV5-1|TRBJ1-1
CASGGGPDRGEAFF
>12|TRBV5-6|TRBJ2-1
CASSSRLNEQFF
>16|TRBV5-1|TRBJ1-1
CASSLADTGANTEAFF
>15|TRBV6-6|TRBJ2-2
CASSSTGGSAGELFF
>16|TRBV15|TRBJ2-2
CATSRSTGFGTGELFF
>14|TRBV6-1|TRBJ1-4
CASRETGGLEKLFF
>17|TRBV5-6|TRBJ1-6
CASSLVTGAGYNSPLHF
>14|TRBV18|TRBJ1-5
CASSAEISNQPQHF
>15|TRBV6-1|TRBJ2-2
CASSAGTANTGELFF
>16|TRBV27|TRBJ2-2
CASSSKWGRNTGELFF
>14|TRBV28|TRBJ1-2
CASSPPPGRNGYTF
>14|TRBV5-1|TRBJ1-1
CASSQTAGNTEAFF
>15|TRBV28|TRBJ1-1
CASSLPGQAAGWAFF
>16|TRBV7-2|TRBJ2-6
CAQAGGMRSGANVLTF
>14|TRBV18|TRBJ1-1
CASSPYTGNTEAFF
>17|TRBV4-1|TRBJ1-1
CASSWTGGQGAISEAFF
>15|TRBV11-2|TRBJ2-7
CASSLASQEAYEQYF
>15|TRBV7-6|TRBJ2-2
CASSLVSSFTGELFF
>15|TRBV28|TRBJ2-1
CASSKTRIGLNEQFF
>15|TRBV9|TRBJ2-3
CASSEGAHRTDTQYF
>10|TRBV29-1|TRBJ1-1
CSFKNTEAFF
>14|TRBV7-7|TRBJ2-1
CASSLGVAGNEQFF
>13|TRBV5-4|TRBJ1-2
CASSSGRYYGYTF
>16|TRBV7-8|TRBJ1-6
CASSLATGGAYSPLHF
>15|TRBV6-6|TRBJ2-7
CASSPTDRGGYEQYF
>16|TRBV7-8|TRBJ2-1
CASSSGTSRFSNEQFF
>16|TRBV19|TRBJ2-2
CASSLLAGANTGELFF
>15|TRBV4-2|TRBJ1-2
CASSQEKHRKYGYTF
>19|TRBV5-6|TRBJ1-1
CASSQRMEWLGGRDTEAFF
>15|TRBV6-5|TRBJ2-2
CASSRTGGGTGELFF
>15|TRBV4-2|TRBJ1-5
CASSQMTGDGQPQHF